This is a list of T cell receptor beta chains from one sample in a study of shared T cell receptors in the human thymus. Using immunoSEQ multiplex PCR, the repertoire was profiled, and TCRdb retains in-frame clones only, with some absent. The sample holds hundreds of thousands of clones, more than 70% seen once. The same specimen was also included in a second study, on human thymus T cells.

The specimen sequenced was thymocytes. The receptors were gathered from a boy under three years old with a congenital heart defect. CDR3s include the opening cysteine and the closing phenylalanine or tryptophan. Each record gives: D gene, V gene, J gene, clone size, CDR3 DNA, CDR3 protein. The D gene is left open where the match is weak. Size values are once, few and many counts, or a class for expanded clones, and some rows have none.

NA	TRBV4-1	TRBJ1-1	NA	TGCGCCAGCAGAGACCTCAACAGGGATGTGGCTGAAGCTTTCTTT	CASRDLNRDVAEAFF
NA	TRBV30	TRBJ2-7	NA	TGTGCCTGGAGAGTGGGAGGTTACGAGCAGTACTTC	CAWRVGGYEQYF
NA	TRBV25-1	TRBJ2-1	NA	TGTGCCAGCAGTGATAGTCCCGGGTACAATGAGCAGTTCTTC	CASSDSPGYNEQFF
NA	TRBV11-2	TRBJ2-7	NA	TGTGCCAGCAGCTTAGTCCGGGCAGGGGTTGATCTCGAGCAGTACTTC	CASSLVRAGVDLEQYF
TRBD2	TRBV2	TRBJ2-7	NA	TGTGCCAGCAGTGAAACTAGCGGGGGATCCTACGAGCAGTACTTC	CASSETSGGSYEQYF
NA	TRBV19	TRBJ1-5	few	TGTGCCAGTAACCTTGGCGGGGCGTGGGAGCCCCAGCATTTT	CASNLGGAWEPQHF
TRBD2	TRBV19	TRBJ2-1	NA	TGTGCCAGTAGTGCCGGGACTAGCGGGAGGCACAATGAGCAGTTCTTC	CASSAGTSGRHNEQFF
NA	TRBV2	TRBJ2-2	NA	TGTGCCAGCTTAGGGGTGGGTGGTGGGGACACCGGGGAGCTGTTTTTT	CASLGVGGGDTGELFF
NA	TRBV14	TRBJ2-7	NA	TGTGCCAGCAGCCAAGATCTAGGGGGAGAGCCCTCCTACGAGCAGTACTTC	CASSQDLGGEPSYEQYF
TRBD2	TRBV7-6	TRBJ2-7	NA	TGTGCCAGCAGCCCACAACTAGCGCACGCCATCTCCTACGAGCAGTACTTC	CASSPQLAHAISYEQYF
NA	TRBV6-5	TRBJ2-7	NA	TGTGCCTGTTCAGGGGTATCCTACGAGCAGTACTTC	CACSGVSYEQYF
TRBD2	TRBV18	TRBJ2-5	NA	TGTGCCAGCTCACCTGAGGCTAGCGGCCACGAGACCCAGTACTTC	CASSPEASGHETQYF
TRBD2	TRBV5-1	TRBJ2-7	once	TGCGCCAGCAGCTTCGGAAGTGGTACGGGAGGGCCTCACTACGAGCAGTACTTC	CASSFGSGTGGPHYEQYF
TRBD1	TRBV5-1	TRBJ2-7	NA	TGCGCCAGCAGCATGGACAGGGGCCTATGGGAGCAGTACTTC	CASSMDRGLWEQYF
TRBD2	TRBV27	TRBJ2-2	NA	TGTGCCAGCATAGGACGACCTAGCGGGAGGGCCCTCCAGTTCGCGAACACCGGGGAGCTGTTTTTT	CASIGRPSGRALQFANTGELFF
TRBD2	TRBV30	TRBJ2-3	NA	TGTGCCTGGGCAGCTAGCGGGGGGTCCACAGATACGCAGTATTTT	CAWAASGGSTDTQYF
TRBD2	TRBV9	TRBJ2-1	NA	TGTGCCAGCAGCGTTGGTAGTGGGCGGGGGAGCTCCTACAATGAGCAGTTCTTC	CASSVGSGRGSSYNEQFF
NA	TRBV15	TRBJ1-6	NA	TGTGCCACCAGCAGAGAGGGCGGGATTGCGGATTCACCCCTCCACTTT	CATSREGGIADSPLHF
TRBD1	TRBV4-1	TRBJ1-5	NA	TGCGCCAGCCGGACCTATTTCCCAGGACAGGGGATAGGAAATCAGCCCCAGCATTTT	CASRTYFPGQGIGNQPQHF
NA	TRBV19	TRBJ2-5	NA	TGTGCCAGTAGTCTGAAAAATCCCCGGACGGAGAGGGTCGAGACCCAGTACTTC	CASSLKNPRTERVETQYF
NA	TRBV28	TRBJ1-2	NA	TGTGCCGGCAGGACCGCGACAGGATCGAACTATGGCTACACCTTC	CAGRTATGSNYGYTF
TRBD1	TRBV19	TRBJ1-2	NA	TGTGCCAGTAGTATGGGGGACAGGGGATATGGCTACACCTTC	CASSMGDRGYGYTF
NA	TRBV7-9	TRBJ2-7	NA	TGTGCCAGCAGCCAACTCCCCCGCTCCTACGAGCAGTACTTC	CASSQLPRSYEQYF
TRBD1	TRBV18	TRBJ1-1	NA	TGTGCCAGCTCACCCCGAGACCAGGACAGGATGAACACTGAAGCTTTCTTT	CASSPRDQDRMNTEAFF
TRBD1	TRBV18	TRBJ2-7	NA	TGTGCCAGCTCAGCTGACAGGGGGTCCCTCTACGAGCAGTACTTC	CASSADRGSLYEQYF
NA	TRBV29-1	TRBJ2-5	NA	TGCAGCGTTGATACTAGATGGGTCCCTACCCCGCTACAAGAGACCCAGTACTTC	CSVDTRWVPTPLQETQYF
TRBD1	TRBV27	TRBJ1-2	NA	TGTGCCAGCAGTAGACAGGGTTGGGGCTACACCTTC	CASSRQGWGYTF
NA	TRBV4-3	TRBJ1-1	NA	TGCGCCAGCAGCCAAGAATACACGTCGGACAGAACCTCTGAAGCTTTCTTT	CASSQEYTSDRTSEAFF
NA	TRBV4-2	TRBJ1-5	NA	TGTGCCAGCAGCAGGGGCCGTGGCCCAGTGGGTCAGCCCCAGCATTTT	CASSRGRGPVGQPQHF
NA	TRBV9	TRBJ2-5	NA	TGTGCCAGCAAGGGCAGGGGACATGAGACCCAGTACTTC	CASKGRGHETQYF
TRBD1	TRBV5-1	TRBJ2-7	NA	TGCGCCAGCAGCTTGGTACAGGGGGGAAACTACGAGCAGTACTTC	CASSLVQGGNYEQYF
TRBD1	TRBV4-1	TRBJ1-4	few	TGCGCCAGCAGCCAGCGTGGGACAGGGGTTCGTATGCTTTGGAATGAAAAACTGTTTTTT	CASSQRGTGVRMLWNEKLFF
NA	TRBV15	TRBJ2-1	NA	TGTGCCACCAGCAGAAAACAGGGCTACAATGAGCAGTTCTTC	CATSRKQGYNEQFF
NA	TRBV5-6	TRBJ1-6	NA	TGTGCCAGCAGCCGCAAGTCAGGTTTTTTAGACTTT	CASSRKSGFLDF
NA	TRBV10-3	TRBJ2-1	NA	TGTGCCATCAGAGCGAACAATGAGCAGTTCTTC	CAIRANNEQFF
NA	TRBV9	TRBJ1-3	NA	TGTGCCAGCAGCGTACAGGGCCCTGGAAACACCATATATTTT	CASSVQGPGNTIYF
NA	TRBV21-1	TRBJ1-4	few	TGTGCCAGCAGCAACAGAGAAACGCGGGACAGGGAGGAAAAACTGTTTTTT	CASSNRETRDREEKLFF
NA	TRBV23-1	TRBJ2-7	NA	TGCGCCAGCGGCCCCTCGGGGAGCGACGAGCAGTACTTC	CASGPSGSDEQYF
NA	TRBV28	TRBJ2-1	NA	TGTGCCAGCAGTTACAAATTAAGCTCCTACAATGAGCAGTTCTTC	CASSYKLSSYNEQFF
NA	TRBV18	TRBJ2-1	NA	TGTGCCAGCTCACCGGGCCAGATAGGCAGGGTATACAATGAGCAGTTCTTC	CASSPGQIGRVYNEQFF
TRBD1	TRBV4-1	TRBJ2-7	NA	TGCGCCAGCAGCCACACCCTCCTGACAGGGGCGCTCTACGAGCAGTACTTC	CASSHTLLTGALYEQYF